Listed below are T cell receptor beta chains from one sample, sequenced in a study of shared T cell receptors in the human thymus. The method was immunoSEQ multiplex PCR; TCRdb's version includes in-frame clones alone and lacks a portion of them. In the table there are hundreds of thousands of clones, 80% to 90% of which are singletons. This sample also belongs to another study, concerning human thymus T cells.

The sample comprised thymocytes. The source is a girl in the first two years of life with a congenital heart defect. Each CDR3 is given with its conserved first and last residue. A D gene is named only where the DNA matches it firmly. Some rows mark clone size as missing; the rest say once, few, many or name a class of expanded clone.

cdr3_aa	cdr3_nt	j_call	cdr3_length	clone_size	v_call	d_call
CASSVDQSNTEAFF	TGTGCCAGCAGCGTAGATCAATCGAACACTGAAGCTTTCTTT	TRBJ1-1	14	once	TRBV9	-
CASSHRLGKQVVPGELFF	TGTGCCAGCAGCCACAGGTTAGGCAAACAGGTCGTTCCCGGGGAGCTGTTTTTT	TRBJ2-2	18	once	TRBV9	-
CASSQVPPIGGNSQPQHF	TGCGCCAGCAGCCAGGTACCGCCCATCGGGGGGAACTCTCAGCCCCAGCATTTT	TRBJ1-5	18	-	TRBV4-3	-
CASSLGGRMTIYGYTF	TGTGCCAGCAGCTTGGGAGGGAGGATGACCATCTATGGCTACACCTTC	TRBJ1-2	16	-	TRBV5-6	-
CASSLGRGRSDQPQHF	TGTGCCAGCAGCTTAGGGAGGGGGCGTTCGGATCAGCCCCAGCATTTT	TRBJ1-5	16	-	TRBV7-2	TRBD1
CASSRTGTGELFF	TGCGCCAGCAGCCGGACAGGGACCGGGGAGCTGTTTTTT	TRBJ2-2	13	-	TRBV4-1	TRBD1
CASSLRGRTDTQYF	TGTGCCAGCAGCTTGAGGGGGCGCACAGATACGCAGTATTTT	TRBJ2-3	14	-	TRBV5-6	TRBD1
CASAGGTNTEAFF	TGTGCCAGTGCGGGGGGCACGAACACTGAAGCTTTCTTT	TRBJ1-1	13	-	TRBV19	-
CAIADARLAFF	TGTGCCATAGCGGACGCGCGCTTAGCTTTCTTT	TRBJ1-1	11	-	TRBV28	-
CASIGVEETQYF	TGTGCCAGTATCGGGGTAGAGGAGACCCAGTACTTC	TRBJ2-5	12	-	TRBV19	-
CASSLRTRAEETQYF	TGTGCCAGCAGCTTGAGGACACGGGCCGAAGAGACCCAGTACTTC	TRBJ2-5	15	-	TRBV5-6	-
CASSRAGEKLFF	TGCGCCAGCAGCCGGGCAGGGGAAAAACTGTTTTTT	TRBJ1-4	12	-	TRBV4-1	-
CASSQGLAGYNEQFF	TGTGCCAGCAGTCAAGGACTAGCGGGTTACAATGAGCAGTTCTTC	TRBJ2-1	15	-	TRBV27	TRBD2
CASSLWGGPNLNEKLFF	TGTGCCAGCAGCTTGTGGGGGGGGCCTAACCTTAATGAAAAACTGTTTTTT	TRBJ1-4	17	-	TRBV5-5	-
CASSQERGAETQYF	TGCGCCAGCAGCCAAGAACGCGGGGCGGAGACCCAGTACTTC	TRBJ2-5	14	-	TRBV4-3	-
CASSLEGQLISYEQYF	TGCGCCAGCAGCTTAGAGGGACAGCTTATTTCCTACGAGCAGTACTTC	TRBJ2-7	16	-	TRBV5-1	TRBD1
CASRPGQGRLRAFF	TGCGCCAGCAGACCGGGACAGGGAAGGTTAAGAGCTTTCTTT	TRBJ1-1	14	-	TRBV5-1	TRBD1
CATSRADRNVSYGYTF	TGTGCCACCAGCAGAGCCGACAGGAATGTAAGCTATGGCTACACCTTC	TRBJ1-2	16	-	TRBV15	-
CASSDHPGGRGYTF	TGTGCCAGCAGTGACCACCCAGGGGGCCGAGGCTACACCTTC	TRBJ1-2	14	-	TRBV6-4	TRBD1
CAWRARDRSSYEQYF	TGTGCCTGGAGGGCCCGGGACAGGAGCTCCTACGAGCAGTACTTC	TRBJ2-7	15	-	TRBV30	TRBD1
CASGLSRGGARRYNEQFF	TGTGCTAGTGGTTTGTCGCGCGGGGGGGCCAGGAGGTACAATGAGCAGTTCTTC	TRBJ2-1	18	-	TRBV12-5	TRBD2
CASSPGLAGVTGELFF	TGCGCCAGCAGCCCCGGACTAGCGGGGGTCACCGGGGAGCTGTTTTTT	TRBJ2-2	16	-	TRBV4-3	TRBD2
CAAAGTDGNTIYF	TGTGCCGCCGCCGGGACAGATGGAAACACCATATATTTT	TRBJ1-3	13	-	TRBV10-3	TRBD1
CASSPPHRDPKGMYGTDTQYF	TGTGCCAGCAGCCCACCCCATAGAGACCCTAAGGGGATGTATGGCACAGATACGCAGTATTTT	TRBJ2-3	21	-	TRBV2	-
CSVGVDRYYEQYF	TGCAGCGTCGGAGTGGACAGGTACTACGAGCAGTACTTC	TRBJ2-7	13	once	TRBV29-1	TRBD1
CASSQLGGQGEHTGELFF	TGTGCCAGCAGCCAACTCGGAGGACAGGGGGAACACACCGGGGAGCTGTTTTTT	TRBJ2-2	18	-	TRBV14	TRBD1
CASSIPQGAWNQPQHF	TGTGCCAGCAGTATCCCCCAGGGGGCGTGGAACCAGCCCCAGCATTTT	TRBJ1-5	16	-	TRBV28	TRBD1
CASSWGQKNTEAFF	TGCGCCAGCAGCTGGGGACAAAAGAACACTGAAGCTTTCTTT	TRBJ1-1	14	-	TRBV5-1	-
CASSRPDCFNSPLHF	TGCGCAAGCAGCCGACCGGACTGTTTCAATTCACCCCTCCACTTT	TRBJ1-6	15	-	TRBV4-1	-
CASSPGGAGTQYF	TGTGCCAGCAGCCCCGGGGGGGCCGGTACGCAGTATTTT	TRBJ2-3	13	-	TRBV7-9	TRBD2
CASSDSQGKSSDTQYF	TGTGCCAGCAGCGACTCACAGGGTAAGAGCTCAGATACGCAGTATTTT	TRBJ2-3	16	-	TRBV5-4	-
CAWRGQGGNTEAFF	TGTGCCTGGAGGGGCCAGGGGGGAAACACTGAAGCTTTCTTT	TRBJ1-1	14	few	TRBV30	TRBD1
CASMRVSSDYGYTF	TGTGCCAGCATGCGGGTCTCCTCGGACTATGGCTACACCTTC	TRBJ1-2	14	few	TRBV2	-
CASSILGHLERPYGYTF	TGCGCCAGCAGTATATTGGGACACCTCGAGAGACCCTATGGCTACACCTTC	TRBJ1-2	17	once	TRBV4-1	-
CASSLYCLGQGDNEQFF	TGCGCCAGCAGCTTATACTGTTTGGGACAGGGGGACAATGAGCAGTTCTTC	TRBJ2-1	17	-	TRBV5-1	TRBD1
CASSTYAGEETQYF	TGTGCCAGCAGCACATACGCGGGGGAAGAGACCCAGTACTTC	TRBJ2-5	14	once	TRBV9	TRBD2
CASSLTSGGNQPQHF	TGTGCCAGCAGCCTGACCAGCGGAGGCAATCAGCCCCAGCATTTT	TRBJ1-5	15	-	TRBV5-5	-
CASSPGQDNMNTEAFF	TGTGCCAGCAGCCCCGGACAGGACAACATGAACACTGAAGCTTTCTTT	TRBJ1-1	16	-	TRBV6-4	TRBD1
CASSTGQGAKSSTDTQYF	TGCGCCAGCAGCACCGGACAGGGGGCTAAGTCTAGCACAGATACGCAGTATTTT	TRBJ2-3	18	-	TRBV5-1	TRBD1
CASSPEQGGDEQYF	TGTGCCAGCAGTCCAGAGCAGGGAGGCGACGAGCAGTACTTC	TRBJ2-7	14	-	TRBV6-5	-
CARSFLGTNYEQYF	TGTGCCAGAAGCTTCCTCGGGACAAACTACGAGCAGTACTTC	TRBJ2-7	14	-	TRBV7-5	-
CASRPDIMNTEAFF	TGTGCCAGCAGACCCGACATCATGAACACTGAAGCTTTCTTT	TRBJ1-1	14	-	TRBV6-5	-
CASSLGDSLPAEAFF	TGTGCCAGCAGCTTAGGGGACAGTCTTCCCGCTGAAGCTTTCTTT	TRBJ1-1	15	-	TRBV11-2	TRBD1
CASSRMTGPTSPYEQYF	TGTGCCAGCAGCCGCATGACAGGGCCGACTTCCCCCTACGAGCAGTACTTC	TRBJ2-7	17	once	TRBV7-6	TRBD1
CASTQRRRDYGYTF	TGTGCCAGCACCCAGAGGAGGAGGGACTATGGCTACACCTTC	TRBJ1-2	14	-	TRBV6-6	-
CASSADRDNQPQHF	TGTGCCAGCAGCGCTGACAGGGACAATCAGCCCCAGCATTTT	TRBJ1-5	14	-	TRBV5-6	TRBD1